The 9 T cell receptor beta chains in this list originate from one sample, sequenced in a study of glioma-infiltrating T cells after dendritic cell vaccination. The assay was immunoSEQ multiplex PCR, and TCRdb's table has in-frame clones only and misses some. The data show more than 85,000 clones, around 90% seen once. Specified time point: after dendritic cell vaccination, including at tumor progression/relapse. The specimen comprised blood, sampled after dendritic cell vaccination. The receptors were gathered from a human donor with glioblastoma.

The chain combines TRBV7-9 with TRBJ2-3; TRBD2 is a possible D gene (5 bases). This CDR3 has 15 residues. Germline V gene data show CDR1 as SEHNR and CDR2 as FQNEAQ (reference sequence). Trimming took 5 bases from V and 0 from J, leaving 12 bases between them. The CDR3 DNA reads TGTGCCAGCAGCCTATGGGCTAGCAGCACAGATACGCAGTATTTT. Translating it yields CASSLWASSTDTQYF.

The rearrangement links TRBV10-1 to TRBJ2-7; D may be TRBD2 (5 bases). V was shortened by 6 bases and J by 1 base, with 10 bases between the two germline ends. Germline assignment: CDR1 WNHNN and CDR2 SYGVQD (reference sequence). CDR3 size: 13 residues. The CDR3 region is CASSRDRSYEQYF. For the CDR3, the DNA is TGCGCCAGCAGCCGGGATCGATCCTACGAGCAGTACTTC.

The CDR3: CASSEARGFGNQPQHF. CDR3 DNA sequence: TGTGCCAGCAGTGAAGCTCGAGGGTTTGGCAATCAGCCCCAGCATTTT. The chain carries TRBV6-1 and TRBJ1-5; D is unresolved. The CDR3 extends over 16 amino acids. V lost 0 bases to trimming and J lost 2 bases, with 11 bases between them. Looked up from germline, CDR1 is MNHNS and CDR2 is SASEGT.

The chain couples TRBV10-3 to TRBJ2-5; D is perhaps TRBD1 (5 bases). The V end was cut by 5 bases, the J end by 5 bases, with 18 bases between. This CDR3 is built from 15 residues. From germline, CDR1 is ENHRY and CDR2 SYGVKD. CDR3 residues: CAISQTEPTGETQYF. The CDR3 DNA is TGTGCCATCAGTCAGACAGAGCCTACTGGGGAGACCCAGTACTTC.

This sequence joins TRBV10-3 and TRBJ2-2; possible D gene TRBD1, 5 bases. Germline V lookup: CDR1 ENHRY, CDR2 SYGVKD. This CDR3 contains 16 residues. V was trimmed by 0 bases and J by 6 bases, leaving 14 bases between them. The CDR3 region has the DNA TGTGCCATCAGTGAGTCGCCAGGGTCAATACCCGGGGAGCTGTTTTTT. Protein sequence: CAISESPGSIPGELFF.

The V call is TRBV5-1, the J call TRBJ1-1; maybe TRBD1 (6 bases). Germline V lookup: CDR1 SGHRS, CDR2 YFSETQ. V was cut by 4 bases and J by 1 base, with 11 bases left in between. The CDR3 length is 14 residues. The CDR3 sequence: CASSTGSGNTEAFF. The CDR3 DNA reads TGCGCCAGCAGCACAGGGTCGGGGAACACTGAAGCTTTCTTT. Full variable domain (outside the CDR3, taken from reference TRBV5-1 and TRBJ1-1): KAGVTQTPRYLIKTRGQQVTLSCSPISGHRSVSWYQQTPGQGLQFLFEYFSETQRNKGNFPGRFSGRQFSNSRSEMNVSTLELGDSALYLCASSTGSGNTEAFFGQGTRLTVV.

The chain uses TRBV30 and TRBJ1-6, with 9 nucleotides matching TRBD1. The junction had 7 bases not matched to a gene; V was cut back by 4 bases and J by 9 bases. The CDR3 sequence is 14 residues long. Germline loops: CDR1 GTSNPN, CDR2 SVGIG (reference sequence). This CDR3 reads CAWNLRDRVSPLHF. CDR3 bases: TGTGCCTGGAACCTCCGGGACAGGGTTTCACCCCTCCACTTT.

CDR3 sequence reads: CASSQPDSGFQNGYTF. The DNA for the CDR3 is TGTGCCAGCAGCCAACCAGACAGTGGTTTTCAAAATGGCTACACCTTC. The V and J genes are TRBV4-2 and TRBJ1-2; possibly TRBD1 for D (5 bases). Trimming removed 2 bases at V and 6 bases at J, with 19 bases between. CDR3 size: 16 residues. CDR1 and CDR2 (germline): LGHNA, YNFKEQ.

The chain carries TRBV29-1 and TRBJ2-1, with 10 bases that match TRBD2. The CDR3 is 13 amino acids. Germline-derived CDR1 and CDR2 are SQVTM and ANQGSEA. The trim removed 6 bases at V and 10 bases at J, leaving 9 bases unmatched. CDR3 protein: CSVVLAGRNEQFF. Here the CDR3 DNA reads TGCAGCGTAGTACTAGCGGGGAGAAACGAGCAGTTCTTC.